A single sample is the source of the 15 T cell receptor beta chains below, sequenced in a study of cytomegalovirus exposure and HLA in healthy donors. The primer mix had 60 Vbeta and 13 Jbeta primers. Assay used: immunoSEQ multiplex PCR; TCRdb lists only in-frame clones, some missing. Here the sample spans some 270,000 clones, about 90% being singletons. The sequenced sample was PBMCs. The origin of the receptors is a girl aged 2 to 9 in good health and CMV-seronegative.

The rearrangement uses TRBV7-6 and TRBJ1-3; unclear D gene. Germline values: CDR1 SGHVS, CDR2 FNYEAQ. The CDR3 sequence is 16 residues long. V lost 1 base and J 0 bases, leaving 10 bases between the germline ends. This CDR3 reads CASSLGSGLSGNTIYF. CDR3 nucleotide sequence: TGTGCCAGCAGCTTAGGATCCGGACTCTCTGGAAACACCATATATTTT.

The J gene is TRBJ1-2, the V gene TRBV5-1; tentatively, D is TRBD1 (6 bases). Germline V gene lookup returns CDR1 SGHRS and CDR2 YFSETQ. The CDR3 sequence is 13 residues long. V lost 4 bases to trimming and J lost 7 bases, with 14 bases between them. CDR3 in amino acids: CASSEQGFFGYTF. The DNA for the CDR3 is TGCGCCAGCAGCGAACAGGGTTTTTTTGGCTACACCTTC.

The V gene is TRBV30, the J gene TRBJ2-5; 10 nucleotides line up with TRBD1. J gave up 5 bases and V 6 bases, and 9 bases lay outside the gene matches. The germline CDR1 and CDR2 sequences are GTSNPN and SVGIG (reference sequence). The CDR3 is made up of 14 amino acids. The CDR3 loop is CACSGTGAWETQYF. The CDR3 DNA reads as TGTGCCTGTTCCGGGACAGGGGCTTGGGAGACCCAGTACTTC.

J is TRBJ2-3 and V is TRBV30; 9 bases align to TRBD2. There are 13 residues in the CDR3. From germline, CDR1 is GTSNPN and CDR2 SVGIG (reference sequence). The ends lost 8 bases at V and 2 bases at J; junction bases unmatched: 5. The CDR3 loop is CARSSGVTDTQYF. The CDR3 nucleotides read TGTGCCCGGTCTAGCGGGGTCACAGATACGCAGTATTTT.

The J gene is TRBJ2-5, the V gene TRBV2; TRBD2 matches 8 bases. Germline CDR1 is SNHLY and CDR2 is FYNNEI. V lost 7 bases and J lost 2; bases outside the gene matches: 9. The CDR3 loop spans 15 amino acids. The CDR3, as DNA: TGTGCCAGCACTCGAAGACTAGCGCTTCAAGAGACCCAGTACTTC. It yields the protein CASTRRLALQETQYF. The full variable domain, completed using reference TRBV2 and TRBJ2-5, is EPEVTQTPSHQVTQMGQEVILRCVPISNHLYFYWYRQILGQKVEFLVSFYNNEISEKSEIFDDQFSVERPDGSNFTLKIRSTKLEDSAMYFCASTRRLALQETQYFGPGTRLLVL.

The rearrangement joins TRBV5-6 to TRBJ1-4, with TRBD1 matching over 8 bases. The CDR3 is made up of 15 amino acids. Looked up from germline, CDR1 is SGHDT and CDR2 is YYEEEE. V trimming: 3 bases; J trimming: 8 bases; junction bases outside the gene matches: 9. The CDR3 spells CASSYYDRGEEKLFF. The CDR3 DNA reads TGTGCCAGCAGCTACTACGACAGGGGTGAGGAAAAACTGTTTTTT.

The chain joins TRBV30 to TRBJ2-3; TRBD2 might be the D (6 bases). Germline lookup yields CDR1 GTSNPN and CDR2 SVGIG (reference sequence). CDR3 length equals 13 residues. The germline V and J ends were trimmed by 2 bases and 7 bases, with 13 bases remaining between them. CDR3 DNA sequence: TGTGCCTGGAGTTCTGTGGGGGGATATACGCAGTATTTT. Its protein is CAWSSVGGYTQYF.

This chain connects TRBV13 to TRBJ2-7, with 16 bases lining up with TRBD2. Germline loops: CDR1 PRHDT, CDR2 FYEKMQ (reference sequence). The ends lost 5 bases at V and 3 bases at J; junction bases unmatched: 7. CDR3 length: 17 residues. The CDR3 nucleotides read TGTGCCAGCAGCGGGACTAGCGGGGGGGCCTCGAACTACGAGCAGTACTTC. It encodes CASSGTSGGASNYEQYF. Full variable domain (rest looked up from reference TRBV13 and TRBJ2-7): AAGVIQSPRHLIKEKRETATLKCYPIPRHDTVYWYQQGPGQDPQFLISFYEKMQSDKGSIPDRFSAQQFSDYHSELNMSSLELGDSALYFCASSGTSGGASNYEQYFGPGTRLTVT.

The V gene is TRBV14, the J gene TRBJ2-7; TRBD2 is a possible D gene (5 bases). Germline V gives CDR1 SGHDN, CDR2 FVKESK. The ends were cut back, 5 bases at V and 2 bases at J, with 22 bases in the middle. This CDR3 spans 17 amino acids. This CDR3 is CASSTGLEGVWPYEQYF. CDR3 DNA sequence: TGTGCCAGCAGCACCGGGCTTGAGGGAGTTTGGCCCTACGAGCAGTACTTC.

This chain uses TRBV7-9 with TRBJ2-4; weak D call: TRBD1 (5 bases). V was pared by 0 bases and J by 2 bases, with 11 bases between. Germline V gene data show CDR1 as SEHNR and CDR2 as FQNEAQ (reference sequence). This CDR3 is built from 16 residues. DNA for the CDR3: TGTGCCAGCAGCTTAGCGCCAGGGTTGTCCAAAAACATTCAGTACTTC. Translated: CASSLAPGLSKNIQYF. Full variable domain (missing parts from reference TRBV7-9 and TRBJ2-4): DTGVSQNPRHKITKRGQNVTFRCDPISEHNRLYWYRQTLGQGPEFLTYFQNEAQLEKSRLLSDRFSAERPKGSFSTLEIQRTEQGDSAMYLCASSLAPGLSKNIQYFGAGTRLSVL.

CDR3 residues: CASSIRWGAANSGNTIYF. The DNA of the CDR3 is TGTGCCAGTAGTATCCGGTGGGGCGCAGCTAACTCTGGAAACACCATATATTTT. V usage is TRBV19 and J usage is TRBJ1-3, with D possibly TRBD1 on 5 matching bases. Per the germline V gene, CDR1 is LNHDA and CDR2 is SQIVND (reference sequence). The CDR3 loop spans 18 amino acids. The V end was cut by 3 bases, the J end by 0 bases, with 18 bases between. The full variable domain, completed using reference TRBV19 and TRBJ1-3, is DGGITQSPKYLFRKEGQNVTLSCEQNLNHDAMYWYRQDPGQGLRLIYYSQIVNDFQKGDIAEGYSVSREKKESFPLTVTSAQKNPTAFYLCASSIRWGAANSGNTIYFGEGSWLTVV.

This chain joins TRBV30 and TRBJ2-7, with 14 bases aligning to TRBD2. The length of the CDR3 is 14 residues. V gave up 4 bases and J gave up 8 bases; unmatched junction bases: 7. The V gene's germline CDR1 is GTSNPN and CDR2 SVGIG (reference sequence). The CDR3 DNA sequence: TGTGCCTGGACCCGCGGGACTAGCGGGGGCCAGCAGTACTTC. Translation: CAWTRGTSGGQQYF.

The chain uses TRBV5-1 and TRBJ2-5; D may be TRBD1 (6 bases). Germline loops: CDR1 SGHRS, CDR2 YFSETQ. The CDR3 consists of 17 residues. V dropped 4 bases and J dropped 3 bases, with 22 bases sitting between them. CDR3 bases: TGCGCCAGCAGCCTCCTACTTCTACAGGGCTCTGAAGAGACCCAGTACTTC. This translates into CASSLLLLQGSEETQYF.

The CDR3 reads CASSLADSTDTQYF. Written as DNA, the CDR3 is TGTGCCAGCAGTTTAGCAGATAGCACAGATACGCAGTATTTT. This sequence joins TRBV6-5 and TRBJ2-3; D is unresolved. The CDR3 is 14 amino acids. Per germline, CDR1 MNHEY and CDR2 SVGAGI. The germline V and J ends were trimmed by 4 bases and 0 bases, with 8 bases remaining between them.

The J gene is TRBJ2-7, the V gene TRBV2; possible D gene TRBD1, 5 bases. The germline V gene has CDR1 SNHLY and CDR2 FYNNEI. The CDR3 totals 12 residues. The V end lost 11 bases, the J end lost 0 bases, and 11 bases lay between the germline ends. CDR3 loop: CAGTGASYEQYF. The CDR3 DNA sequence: TGTGCCGGAACTGGGGCCTCCTACGAGCAGTACTTC.